Below, 7 T cell receptor beta chains from the same sample are listed, as sequenced in a study of blood T cell repertoires in COVID-19. The table came from immunoSEQ multiplex PCR; TCRdb's copy has only in-frame clones and leaves some out. The data contain under 100,000 clones, about 90% of them singletons. The source material was peripheral blood. The source is a man aged 50 or older with active COVID-19.

The chain has TRBV11-2 and TRBJ2-7; tentative D call: TRBD1 (5 bases). Trimming shortened V by 2 bases and J by 0 bases, and 23 bases separated the two germline ends. Germline CDR1 reads SGHAT; CDR2 reads FQNNGV. This CDR3 spans 19 amino acids. The CDR3 loop is CASSLLMTETLRSSYEQYF. As DNA, the CDR3 is TGTGCCAGCAGCTTATTAATGACAGAAACTCTAAGGAGCTCCTACGAGCAGTACTTC. The full variable domain, with the rest looked up from reference TRBV11-2 and TRBJ2-7, is EAGVAQSPRYKIIEKRQSVAFWCNPISGHATLYWYQQILGQGPKLLIQFQNNGVVDDSQLPKDRFSAERLKGVDSTLKIQPAKLEDSAVYLCASSLLMTETLRSSYEQYFGPGTRLTVT.

This chain uses TRBV7-2 with TRBJ2-7; 9 bases align to TRBD1. The CDR3 loop spans 15 amino acids. With 5 bases clipped from V and 2 bases from J, the junction kept 7 bases outside the gene matches. Germline CDR1 SGHTA, CDR2 FQGNSA. CDR3: CASSLEGQGTYEQYF. The CDR3 coding sequence is TGTGCCAGCAGCCTAGAAGGACAGGGGACCTACGAGCAGTACTTC.

The rearrangement uses TRBV19 and TRBJ1-5; D is unresolved. In germline, CDR1 is LNHDA, CDR2 SQIVND (reference sequence). Trimming shortened V by 4 bases and J by 1 base, and 11 bases separated the two germline ends. The CDR3 is 15 amino acids. In nucleotides, the CDR3 is TGTGCCAGTAGTAGTTTGCGTAGCAGCAATCAGCCCCAGCATTTT. This gives the protein CASSSLRSSNQPQHF.

V usage is TRBV7-9 and J usage is TRBJ1-2, with D possibly being TRBD1 (5 bases). In germline, CDR1 is SEHNR, CDR2 FQNEAQ (reference sequence). V lost 1 base and J lost 5, with 8 bases in between. CDR3 length equals 13 residues. The CDR3 is CASSLEGVYGYTF. CDR3 nucleotides: TGTGCCAGCAGCTTAGAAGGGGTTTATGGCTACACCTTC.

This chain's CDR3 is CASSSLDSRGYGYTF. DNA for the CDR3: TGTGCCAGCAGTTCTCTGGACAGTCGCGGTTATGGCTACACCTTC. The V and J genes are TRBV27 and TRBJ1-2; D is possibly TRBD1 (6 bases). Germline-derived CDR1 and CDR2 are MNHEY and SMNVEV (reference sequence). The ends were cut back, 4 bases at V and 5 bases at J, with 17 bases in the middle. There are 15 residues in the CDR3.

The CDR3 spells CASSQGLAGGENEQFF. The CDR3 nucleotides are TGTGCCAGCAGCCAGGGACTAGCGGGAGGTGAGAATGAGCAGTTCTTC. The V call is TRBV5-4, the J call TRBJ2-1; 15 positions agree with TRBD2. In germline, CDR1 is SGHNT, CDR2 YYREEE (reference sequence). V shed 4 bases, J shed 7 bases, and the junction held 6 bases outside the gene matches. The CDR3 spans 16 residues.

The chain links TRBV6-1 to TRBJ1-3; D is uncertain. The CDR3 spans 12 residues. Germline CDR1 is MNHNS and CDR2 is SASEGT. Trimming pared 2 bases from V and 9 bases from J, leaving 8 bases between. Here the CDR3 DNA reads TGTGCCAGCAGTGAAAGAGAGAGCACCATATATTTT. This translates into CASSERESTIYF.